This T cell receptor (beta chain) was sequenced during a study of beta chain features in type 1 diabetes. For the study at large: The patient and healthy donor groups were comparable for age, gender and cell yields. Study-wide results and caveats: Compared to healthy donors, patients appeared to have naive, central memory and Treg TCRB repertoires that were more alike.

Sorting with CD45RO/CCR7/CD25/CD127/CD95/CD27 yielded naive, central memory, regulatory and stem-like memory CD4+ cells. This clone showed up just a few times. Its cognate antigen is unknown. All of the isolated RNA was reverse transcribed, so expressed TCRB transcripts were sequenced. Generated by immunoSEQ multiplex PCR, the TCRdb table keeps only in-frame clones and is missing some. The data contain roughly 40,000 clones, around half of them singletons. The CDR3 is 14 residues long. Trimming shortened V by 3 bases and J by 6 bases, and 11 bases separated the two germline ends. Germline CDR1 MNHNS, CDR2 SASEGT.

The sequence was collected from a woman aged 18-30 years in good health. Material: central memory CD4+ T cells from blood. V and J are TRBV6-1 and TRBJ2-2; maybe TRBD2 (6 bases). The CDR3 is CASSEIGGSGELFF. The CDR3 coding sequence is TGTGCCAGCAGTGAGATTGGGGGGTCCGGGGAGCTGTTTTTT.